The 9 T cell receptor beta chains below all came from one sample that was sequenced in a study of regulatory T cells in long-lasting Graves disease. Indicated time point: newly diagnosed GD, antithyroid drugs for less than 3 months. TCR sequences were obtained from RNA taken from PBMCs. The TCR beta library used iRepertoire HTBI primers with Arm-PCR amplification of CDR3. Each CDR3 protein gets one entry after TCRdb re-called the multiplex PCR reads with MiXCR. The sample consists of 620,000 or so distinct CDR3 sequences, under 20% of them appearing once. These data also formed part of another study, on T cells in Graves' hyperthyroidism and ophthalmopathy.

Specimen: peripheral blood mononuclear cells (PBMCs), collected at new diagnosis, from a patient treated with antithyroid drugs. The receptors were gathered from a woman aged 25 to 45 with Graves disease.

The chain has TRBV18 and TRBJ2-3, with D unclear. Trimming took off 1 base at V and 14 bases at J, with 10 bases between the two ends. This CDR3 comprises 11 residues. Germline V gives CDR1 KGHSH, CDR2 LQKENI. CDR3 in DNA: TGTGCCAGCTCACCACTCCCATCGCTGTATTTT. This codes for CASSPLPSLYF.

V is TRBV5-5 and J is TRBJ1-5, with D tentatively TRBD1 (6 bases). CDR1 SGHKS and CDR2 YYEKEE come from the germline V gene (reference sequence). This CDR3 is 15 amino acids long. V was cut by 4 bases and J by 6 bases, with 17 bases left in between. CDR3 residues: CASSQPGATVQPQHF. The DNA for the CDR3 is TGTGCCAGCAGCCAGCCGGGGGCGACGGTTCAGCCCCAGCATTTT. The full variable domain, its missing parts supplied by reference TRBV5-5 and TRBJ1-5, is DAGVTQSPTHLIKTRGQQVTLRCSPISGHKSVSWYQQVLGQGPQFIFQYYEKEERGRGNFPDRFSARQFPNYSSELNVNALLLGDSALYLCASSQPGATVQPQHFGDGTRLSIL.

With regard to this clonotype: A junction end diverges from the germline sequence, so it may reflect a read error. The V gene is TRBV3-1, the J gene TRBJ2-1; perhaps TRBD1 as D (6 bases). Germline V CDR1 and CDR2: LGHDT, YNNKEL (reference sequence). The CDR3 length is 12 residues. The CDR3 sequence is CASSQAGDGQFF. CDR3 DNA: TGTGCCAGCAGTCAAGCAGGGGATGGGCAGTTCTTC.

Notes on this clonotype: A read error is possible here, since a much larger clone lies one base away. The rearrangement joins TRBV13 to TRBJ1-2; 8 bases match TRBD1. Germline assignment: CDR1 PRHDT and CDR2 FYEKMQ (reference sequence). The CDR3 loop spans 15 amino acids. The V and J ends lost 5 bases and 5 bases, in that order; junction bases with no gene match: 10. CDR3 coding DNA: TGTGCCAGCAGCCCGAAGCCGACAGGGGTGTATGGCTACACCTTC. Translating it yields CASSPKPTGVYGYTF.

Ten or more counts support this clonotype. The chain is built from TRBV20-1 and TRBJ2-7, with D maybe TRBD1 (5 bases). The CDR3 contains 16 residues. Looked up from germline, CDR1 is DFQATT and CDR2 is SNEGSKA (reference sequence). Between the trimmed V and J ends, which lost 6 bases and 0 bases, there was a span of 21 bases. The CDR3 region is CSATIRTPYSSYEQYF. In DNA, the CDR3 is TGCAGTGCAACCATTCGGACACCATATAGCTCCTACGAGCAGTACTTC.

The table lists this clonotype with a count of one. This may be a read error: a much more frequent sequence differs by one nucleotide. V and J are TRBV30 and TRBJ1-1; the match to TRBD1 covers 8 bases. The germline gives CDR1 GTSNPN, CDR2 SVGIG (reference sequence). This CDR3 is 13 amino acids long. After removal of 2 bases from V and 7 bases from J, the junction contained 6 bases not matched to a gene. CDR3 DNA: TGTGCCTGGAGTTTCCTTGGACAGGGTGAAGCTTTCTTT. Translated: CAWSFLGQGEAFF.

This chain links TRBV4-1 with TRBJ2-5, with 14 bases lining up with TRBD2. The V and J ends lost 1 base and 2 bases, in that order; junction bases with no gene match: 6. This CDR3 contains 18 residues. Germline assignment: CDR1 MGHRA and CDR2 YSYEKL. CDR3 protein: CASSQGGLAGAIQETQYF. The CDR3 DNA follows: TGCGCCAGCAGCCAAGGGGGACTAGCGGGAGCAATTCAAGAGACCCAGTACTTC.

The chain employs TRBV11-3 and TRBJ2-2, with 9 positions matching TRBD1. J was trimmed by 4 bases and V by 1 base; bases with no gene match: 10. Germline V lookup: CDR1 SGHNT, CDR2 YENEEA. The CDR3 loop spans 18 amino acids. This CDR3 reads CASSLAGHGTGLTGELFF. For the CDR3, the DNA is TGTGCCAGCAGCTTAGCCGGCCATGGGACAGGGCTCACCGGGGAGCTGTTTTTT. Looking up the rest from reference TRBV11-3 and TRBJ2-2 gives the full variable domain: EAGVVQSPRYKIIEKKQPVAFWCNPISGHNTLYWYLQNLGQGPELLIRYENEEAVDDSQLPKDRFSAERLKGVDSTLKIQPAELGDSAVYLCASSLAGHGTGLTGELFFGEGSRLTVL.

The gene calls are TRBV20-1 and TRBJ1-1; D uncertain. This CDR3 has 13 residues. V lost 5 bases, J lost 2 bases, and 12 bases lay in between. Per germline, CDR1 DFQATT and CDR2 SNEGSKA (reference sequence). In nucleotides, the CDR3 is TGCAGTGCTCCCCTCGCAGAAAACACTGAAGCTTTCTTT. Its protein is CSAPLAENTEAFF.